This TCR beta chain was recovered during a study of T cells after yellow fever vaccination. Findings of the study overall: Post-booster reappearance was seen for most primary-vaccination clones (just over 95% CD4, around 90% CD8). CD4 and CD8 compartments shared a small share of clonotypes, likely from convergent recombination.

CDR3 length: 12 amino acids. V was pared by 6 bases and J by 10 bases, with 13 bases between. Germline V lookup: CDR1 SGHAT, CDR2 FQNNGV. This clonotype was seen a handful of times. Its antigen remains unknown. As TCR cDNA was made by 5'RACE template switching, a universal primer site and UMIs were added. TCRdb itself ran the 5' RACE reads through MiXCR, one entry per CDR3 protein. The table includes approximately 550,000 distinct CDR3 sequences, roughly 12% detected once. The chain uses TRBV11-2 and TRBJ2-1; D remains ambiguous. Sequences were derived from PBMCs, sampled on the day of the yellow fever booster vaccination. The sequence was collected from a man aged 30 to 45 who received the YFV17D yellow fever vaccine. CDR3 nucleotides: TGTGCCAGCAGGGACGACACCTCAGAGCAGTTCTTC. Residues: CASRDDTSEQFF.